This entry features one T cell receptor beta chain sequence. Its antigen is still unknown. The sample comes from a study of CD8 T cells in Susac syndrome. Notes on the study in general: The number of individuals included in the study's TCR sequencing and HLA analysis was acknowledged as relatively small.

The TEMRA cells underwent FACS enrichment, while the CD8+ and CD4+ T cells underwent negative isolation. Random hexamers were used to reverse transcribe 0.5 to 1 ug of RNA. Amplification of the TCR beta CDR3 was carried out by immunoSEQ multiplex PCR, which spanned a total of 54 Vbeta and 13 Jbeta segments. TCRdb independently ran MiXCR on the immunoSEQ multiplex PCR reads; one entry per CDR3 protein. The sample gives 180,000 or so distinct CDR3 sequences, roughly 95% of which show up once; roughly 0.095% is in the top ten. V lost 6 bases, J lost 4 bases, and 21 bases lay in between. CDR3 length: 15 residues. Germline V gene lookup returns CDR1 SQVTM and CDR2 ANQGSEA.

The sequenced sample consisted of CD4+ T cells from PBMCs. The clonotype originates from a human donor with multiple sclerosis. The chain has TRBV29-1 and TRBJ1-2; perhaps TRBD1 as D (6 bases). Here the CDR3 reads CSVGEGQGLFYGYTF. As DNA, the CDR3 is TGCAGCGTGGGGGAAGGTCAGGGGCTTTTCTATGGCTACACCTTC.